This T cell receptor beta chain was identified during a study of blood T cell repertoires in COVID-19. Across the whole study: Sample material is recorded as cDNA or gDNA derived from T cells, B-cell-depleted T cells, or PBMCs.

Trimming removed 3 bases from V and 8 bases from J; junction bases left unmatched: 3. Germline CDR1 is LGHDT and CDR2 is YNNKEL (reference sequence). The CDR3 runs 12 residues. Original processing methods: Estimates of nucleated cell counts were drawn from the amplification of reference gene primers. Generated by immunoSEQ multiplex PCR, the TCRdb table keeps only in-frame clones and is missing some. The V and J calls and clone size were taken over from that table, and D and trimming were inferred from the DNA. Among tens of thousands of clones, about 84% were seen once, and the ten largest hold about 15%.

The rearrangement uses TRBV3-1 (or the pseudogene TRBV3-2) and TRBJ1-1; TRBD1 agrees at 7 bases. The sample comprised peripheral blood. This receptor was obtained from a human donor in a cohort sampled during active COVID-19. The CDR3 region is CASSQKDREAFF. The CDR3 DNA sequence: TGTGCCAGCAGCCAGAAGGACAGGGAAGCTTTCTTT.